The rows below give T cell receptor beta chains drawn from one sample of a study of cytomegalovirus exposure and HLA in healthy donors. Method: immunoSEQ multiplex PCR; TCRdb's copy keeps in-frame clones and lacks some. The sample records some 150,000 clones, 85% to 90% being singletons. Sequencing was performed on PBMCs. The receptor set was obtained from a woman between 18 and 29 years old in good health and CMV-seropositive. Each CDR3 is given with its conserved first and last residue. Fields, in order: V gene, D gene, J gene, clone size, CDR3 protein, CDR3 DNA. A D gene is named only where the DNA matches it firmly. Clone size, where shown, is once, few, many, or a class for clones that have expanded.

TRBV5-1	.	TRBJ2-5	once	CASSFPGRVEETQYF	TGCGCCAGCAGCTTTCCGGGCAGGGTAGAAGAGACCCAGTACTTC
TRBV19	TRBD2	TRBJ2-1	.	CASRLAGGNEQFF	TGTGCCAGCCGACTAGCGGGAGGGAATGAGCAGTTCTTC
TRBV7-9	.	TRBJ2-6	few	CASSISGANVLTF	TGTGCCAGCAGCATATCCGGGGCCAACGTCCTGACTTTC
TRBV9	TRBD1	TRBJ2-7	.	CASSLGTVAYEQYF	TGTGCCAGCAGCCTTGGGACAGTTGCCTACGAGCAGTACTTC
TRBV7-6	TRBD2	TRBJ2-1	.	CASAIRAGFYNEQFF	TGTGCCAGCGCCATCAGAGCGGGATTCTACAATGAGCAGTTCTTC
TRBV6-1	TRBD2	TRBJ2-7	.	CASMGSSGMYEQYF	TGTGCCAGCATGGGGAGTAGCGGGATGTACGAGCAGTACTTC
TRBV19	.	TRBJ1-1	.	CASSSAYGGEAFF	TGTGCCAGTAGTAGCGCATACGGGGGAGAAGCTTTCTTT
TRBV4-1	TRBD1	TRBJ2-3	.	CASSQGGGRDTQYF	TGCGCCAGCAGCCAAGGAGGGGGCAGGGATACGCAGTATTTT
TRBV28	.	TRBJ2-1	.	CASSSRGGEQFF	TGTGCCAGCAGTTCTCGAGGGGGTGAGCAGTTCTTC
TRBV7-2	.	TRBJ1-4	.	CASSPSTATNEKLFF	TGTGCCAGCAGCCCTAGTACCGCAACTAATGAAAAACTGTTTTTT
TRBV30	.	TRBJ2-7	once	CAWSLTLISYEQYF	TGTGCCTGGAGTCTGACTCTCATCTCCTACGAGCAGTACTTC
TRBV28	TRBD1	TRBJ2-2	.	CASSLDRGSGELFF	TGTGCCAGCAGTTTAGACAGGGGGTCCGGGGAGCTGTTTTTT
TRBV18	TRBD1	TRBJ1-1	.	CASSPLKGATEAFF	TGTGCCAGCTCACCACTGAAGGGGGCCACTGAAGCTTTCTTT
TRBV6-1	TRBD2	TRBJ2-1	once	CASSENLLPGRGFF	TGTGCCAGCAGTGAAAACCTTCTCCCAGGGAGGGGGTTCTTC
TRBV11-3	TRBD2	TRBJ2-7	once	CASSLSGRGYEQYF	TGTGCCAGCAGCCTAAGCGGGAGGGGGTACGAGCAGTACTTC
TRBV5-8	TRBD2	TRBJ2-3	.	CASSLGGRAADTQYF	TGTGCCAGCAGCTTGGGCGGGAGGGCCGCTGATACGCAGTATTTT
TRBV5-1	.	TRBJ2-1	once	CASSLASTNEQFF	TGCGCCAGCAGCTTGGCGTCTACCAATGAGCAGTTCTTC
TRBV27	TRBD1	TRBJ2-3	.	CASSLGQGQHTQYF	TGTGCCAGCAGTCTCGGACAGGGGCAGCATACGCAGTATTTT
TRBV6-6	TRBD1	TRBJ1-5	.	CASKRGTDDQPQHF	TGTGCCAGCAAGAGGGGGACAGATGATCAGCCCCAGCATTTT
TRBV5-8	.	TRBJ2-1	.	CASSLGLAPSSYNEQFF	TGTGCCAGCAGCTTGGGCCTCGCTCCCAGCTCCTACAATGAGCAGTTCTTC
TRBV4-3	.	TRBJ2-3	few	CASSQDLQRVGTDTQYF	TGCGCCAGCAGCCAAGATCTTCAGCGGGTCGGCACAGATACGCAGTATTTT
TRBV4-1	TRBD1	TRBJ2-2	.	CASSPRQGSKTGELFF	TGCGCCAGCAGCCCACGACAGGGGTCTAAGACCGGGGAGCTGTTTTTT